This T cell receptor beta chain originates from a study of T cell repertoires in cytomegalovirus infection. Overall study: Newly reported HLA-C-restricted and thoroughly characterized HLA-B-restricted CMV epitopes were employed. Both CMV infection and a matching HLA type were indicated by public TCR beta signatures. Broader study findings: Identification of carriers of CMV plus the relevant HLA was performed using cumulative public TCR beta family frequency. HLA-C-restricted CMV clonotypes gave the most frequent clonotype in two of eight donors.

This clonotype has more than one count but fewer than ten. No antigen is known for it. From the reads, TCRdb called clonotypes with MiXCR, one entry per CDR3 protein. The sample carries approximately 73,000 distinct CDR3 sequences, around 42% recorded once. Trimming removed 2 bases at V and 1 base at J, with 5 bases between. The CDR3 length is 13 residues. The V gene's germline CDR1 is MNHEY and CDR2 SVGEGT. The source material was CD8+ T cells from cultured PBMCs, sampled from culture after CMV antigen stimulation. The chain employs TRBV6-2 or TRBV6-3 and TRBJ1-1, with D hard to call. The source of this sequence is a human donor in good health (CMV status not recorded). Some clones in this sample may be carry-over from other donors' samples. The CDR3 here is CASSYEENTEAFF. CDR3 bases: TGTGCCAGCAGTTACGAGGAGAACACTGAAGCTTTCTTT.